This T cell receptor beta chain was profiled in a study of blood T cell dynamics during melanoma immunotherapy. Study-wide points: It remained unknown if the driving T cell clones were melanoma-specific.

Worth noting for this clone: Antigen: not known.

This sample's time point: pre-treatment baseline. Blood was drawn before treatment and at week 3 after checkpoint blockade. At 12 weeks after first infusion, RECIST 1.1 defined response for most patients. Profiled with immunoSEQ multiplex PCR; TCRdb holds only in-frame clones, not every one. This sample yields about 18,000 clones, of which more than 85% are seen a single time; less than 2% belongs to the top ten. CDR1 and CDR2 (germline): SGDLS, YYNGEE. V lost 0 bases and J 4 bases, leaving 7 bases between the germline ends. CDR3 size: 13 residues. This material consisted of blood, taken from a patient treated with checkpoint blockade. The sequence came from a human donor with melanoma. V usage is TRBV9 and J usage is TRBJ1-1; D ambiguous. The CDR3 coding sequence is TGTGCCAGCAGCGTAGACGGGCTCACTGAAGCTTTCTTT. Protein sequence: CASSVDGLTEAFF.